This T cell receptor (beta chain) was observed in a study of shared clonotypes between healthy human individuals. Study background: Plates per donor: three CD4 naive, three CD4 memory, two CD8 naive, one CD8 memory.

Naive CD8 cells, CD45RO-negative and positively selected for CCR7, excluded terminally differentiated effector memory CD45RA+ cells. A word on this clone: The antigen remains unidentified.

The CDR3 contains 13 residues. V lost 8 bases, J lost 1 base, and 10 bases lay in between. Germline assignment: CDR1 LNHDA and CDR2 SQIVND (reference sequence). Using 200 ng DNA, roughly 33,000 T cell genomes, the sorted-subset replicate PCRs were run. The repertoire was sequenced with immunoSEQ multiplex PCR; TCRdb's copy has only in-frame clones and lacks some. The table shows about 1,800,000 clones, with about 95% occurring only once. Whole-study results and caveats: Clonotype sharing across four donors was observed for roughly 5% of naive CD4 clonotypes.

The sample comprised naive CD8+ T cells sorted from blood. The sequence derives from a man younger than 35 in good health. This chain connects TRBV19 to TRBJ2-3; D is tentatively TRBD1 or TRBD2 (5 bases each). CDR3 in amino acids: CASVGTGTDTQYF. DNA for the CDR3: TGTGCCAGTGTCGGGACCGGCACAGATACGCAGTATTTT.